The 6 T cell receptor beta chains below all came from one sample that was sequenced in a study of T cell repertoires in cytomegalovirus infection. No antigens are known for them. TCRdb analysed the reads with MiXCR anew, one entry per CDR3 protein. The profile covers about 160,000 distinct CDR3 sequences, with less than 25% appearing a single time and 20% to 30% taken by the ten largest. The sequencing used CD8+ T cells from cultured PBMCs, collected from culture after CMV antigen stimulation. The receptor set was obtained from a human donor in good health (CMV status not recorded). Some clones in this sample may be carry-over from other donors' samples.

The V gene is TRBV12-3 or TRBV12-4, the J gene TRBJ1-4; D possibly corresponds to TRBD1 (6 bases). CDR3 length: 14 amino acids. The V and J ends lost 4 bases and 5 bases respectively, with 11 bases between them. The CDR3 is CASSYGGPNEKLFF. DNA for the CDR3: TGTGCCAGCAGTTACGGGGGCCCGAATGAAAAACTGTTTTTT.

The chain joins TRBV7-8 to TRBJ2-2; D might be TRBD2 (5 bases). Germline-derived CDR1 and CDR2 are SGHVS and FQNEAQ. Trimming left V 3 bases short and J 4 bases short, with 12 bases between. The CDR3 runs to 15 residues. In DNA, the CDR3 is TGTGCCAGCAGCTTTCGGGCGGGCTTCACCGGGGAGCTGTTTTTT. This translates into CASSFRAGFTGELFF.

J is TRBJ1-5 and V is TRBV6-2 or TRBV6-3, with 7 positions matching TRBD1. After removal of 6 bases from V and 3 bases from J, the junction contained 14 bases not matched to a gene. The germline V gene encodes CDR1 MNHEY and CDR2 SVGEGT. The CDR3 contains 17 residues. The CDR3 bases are TGTGCCAGCAGGGATGGACAGGAGAGGCTGGACAATCAGCCCCAGCATTTT. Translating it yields CASRDGQERLDNQPQHF.

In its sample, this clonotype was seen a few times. CDR3 in DNA: TGTGCCAGCAGTGAGGACTTCTCCTCCTACAATGAGCAGTTCTTC. This codes for CASSEDFSSYNEQFF. This rearrangement joins TRBV6-6 to TRBJ2-1; a possible D gene is TRBD2 (5 bases). This CDR3 is 15 amino acids long. Germline CDR1 and CDR2: MNHNY and SVGAGI (reference sequence). The V and J ends lost 5 bases and 0 bases respectively, with 11 bases between them.

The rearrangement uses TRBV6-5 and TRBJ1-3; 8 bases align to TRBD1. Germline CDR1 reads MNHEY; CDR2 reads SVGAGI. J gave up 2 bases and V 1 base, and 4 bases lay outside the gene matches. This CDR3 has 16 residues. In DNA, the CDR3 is TGTGCCAGCAGTTACTGGGAACAGGGGGCTGGAAACACCATATATTTT. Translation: CASSYWEQGAGNTIYF.

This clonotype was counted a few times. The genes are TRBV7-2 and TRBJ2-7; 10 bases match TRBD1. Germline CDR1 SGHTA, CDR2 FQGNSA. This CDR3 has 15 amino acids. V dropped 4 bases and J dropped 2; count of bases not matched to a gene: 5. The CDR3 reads CASSYSGTGAYEQYF. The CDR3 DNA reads TGTGCCAGCAGCTACTCCGGGACAGGGGCCTACGAGCAGTACTTC.